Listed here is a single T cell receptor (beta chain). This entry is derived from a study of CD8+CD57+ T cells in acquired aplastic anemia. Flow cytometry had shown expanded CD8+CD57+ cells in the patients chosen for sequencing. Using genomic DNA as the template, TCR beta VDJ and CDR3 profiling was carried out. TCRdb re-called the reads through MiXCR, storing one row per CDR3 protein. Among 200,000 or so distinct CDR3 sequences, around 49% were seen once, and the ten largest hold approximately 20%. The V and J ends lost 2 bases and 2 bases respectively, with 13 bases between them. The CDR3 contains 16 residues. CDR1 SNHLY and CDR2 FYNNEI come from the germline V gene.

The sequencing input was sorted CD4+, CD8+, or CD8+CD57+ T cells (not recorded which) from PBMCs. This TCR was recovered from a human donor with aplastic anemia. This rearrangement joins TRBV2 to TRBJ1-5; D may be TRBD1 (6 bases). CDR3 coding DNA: TGTGCCAGCAGTGAACGTTCGGCAGGGGGCAATCAGCCCCAGCATTTT. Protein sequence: CASSERSAGGNQPQHF.